The 9 T cell receptor beta chains reported below all come from one sample, sequenced in a study of PD-1 blockade in classical Hodgkin lymphoma. This table comes from immunoSEQ multiplex PCR, and its TCRdb copy is limited to in-frame clones, with some not included. The table shows some 90,000 clones, with about 90% occurring only once. Every one of the patients relapsed after autologous stem cell transplantation (brentuximab vedotin exposure was variable). Sequenced material: peripheral blood mononuclear cells (PBMCs), taken before the second cycle of nivolumab. These TCRs come from a human donor with classical Hodgkin lymphoma.

This sequence joins TRBV30 and TRBJ2-6; no reliable D call. This CDR3 has 16 residues. Trimming shortened V by 3 bases and J by 0 bases, and 12 bases separated the two germline ends. Germline CDR1 GTSNPN, CDR2 SVGIG (reference sequence). The DNA for the CDR3 is TGTGCCTGGAGGCCCCGGACGCTCTCTGGGGCCAACGTCCTGACTTTC. It yields the protein CAWRPRTLSGANVLTF.

The rearrangement links TRBV5-4 to TRBJ2-4; 9 bases agree with TRBD2. The CDR3 has 16 residues. The ends lost 4 bases at V and 2 bases at J; junction bases unmatched: 7. CDR1 and CDR2 (germline): SGHNT, YYREEE (reference sequence). In DNA form, the CDR3 reads TGTGCCAGCAGCCATGCCAGCGGGAGGTCCAAAAACATTCAGTACTTC. As protein: CASSHASGRSKNIQYF.

The rearrangement links TRBV27 to TRBJ2-7, with D perhaps TRBD1 or TRBD2 (6 bases each). Germline lookup yields CDR1 MNHEY and CDR2 SMNVEV (reference sequence). This CDR3 comprises 14 residues. V lost 2 bases to trimming and J lost 3 bases, with 11 bases between them. CDR3: CASSLAGGGYEQYF. The CDR3 bases are TGTGCCAGCAGTTTAGCCGGGGGCGGCTACGAGCAGTACTTC.

This chain connects TRBV4-1 to TRBJ2-1; the match to TRBD2 covers 14 bases. Germline V gives CDR1 MGHRA, CDR2 YSYEKL. V lost 3 bases and J lost 4; bases outside the gene matches: 2. The CDR3 has 16 residues. CDR3 sequence (DNA): TGCGCCAGCAGCCATGGGACTAGCGGGAGTTACAATGAGCAGTTCTTC. It translates to CASSHGTSGSYNEQFF.

The V gene is TRBV30, the J gene TRBJ1-1; D is ambiguous. Germline V lookup: CDR1 GTSNPN, CDR2 SVGIG (reference sequence). V dropped 4 bases and J dropped 0 bases, with 9 bases sitting between them. CDR3 length: 13 residues. This chain's CDR3 is CAWIRGMNTEAFF. The CDR3 DNA reads TGTGCCTGGATCCGGGGAATGAACACTGAAGCTTTCTTT. The whole variable domain, remainder taken from reference TRBV30 and TRBJ1-1, is SQTIHQWPATLVQPVGSPLSLECTVEGTSNPNLYWYRQAAGRGLQLLFYSVGIGQISSEVPQNLSASRPQDRQFILSSKKLLLSDSGFYLCAWIRGMNTEAFFGQGTRLTVV.

V and J are TRBV10-3 and TRBJ2-1; D is uncertain. The V gene lost 10 bases and the J gene lost 8 bases, with 12 bases spanning the gap. This CDR3 is built from 11 residues. Germline CDR1 and CDR2: ENHRY and SYGVKD. CDR3 in amino acids: CATAAKDEQFF. The CDR3, as DNA: TGTGCCACCGCAGCGAAGGATGAGCAGTTCTTC.

The chain employs TRBV5-4 and TRBJ1-2; D may be TRBD1 (5 bases). The CDR3 sequence is 16 residues long. Germline-derived CDR1 and CDR2 are SGHNT and YYREEE (reference sequence). Trimming cost V 0 bases and J 8 bases, with 20 bases left between them. CDR3 nucleotide sequence: TGTGCCAGCAGCTTGGTATCGTTGACCGGGGGTTGGGGCTACACCTTC. Amino acids: CASSLVSLTGGWGYTF.

The rearrangement links TRBV11-3 to TRBJ2-5, with 10 nucleotides matching TRBD2. CDR1 is SGHNT, CDR2 YENEEA, per germline. The CDR3 spans 15 residues. Unmatched junction bases numbered 3, after V lost 1 base and J lost 4 bases. Here the CDR3 DNA reads TGTGCCAGCAGCTTAGCTAGCGGGAGTGGAGAGACCCAGTACTTC. It is translated as CASSLASGSGETQYF.

The CDR3 nucleotides read TGTGCCAGCAGCCCCCGGGGACGGTCTGGAAACACCATATATTTT. Its translation: CASSPRGRSGNTIYF. This chain uses TRBV28 with TRBJ1-3, with TRBD1 as a possible D gene (5 bases). This CDR3 spans 15 amino acids. Trimming took 6 bases from V and 1 from J, leaving 13 bases between them. The germline CDR1 and CDR2 sequences are MDHEN and SYDVKM. Based on the CDR3 plus reference TRBV28 and TRBJ1-3, the full variable domain is DVKVTQSSRYLVKRTGEKVFLECVQDMDHENMFWYRQDPGLGLRLIYFSYDVKMKEKGDIPEGYSVSREKKERFSLILESASTNQTSMYLCASSPRGRSGNTIYFGEGSWLTVV.